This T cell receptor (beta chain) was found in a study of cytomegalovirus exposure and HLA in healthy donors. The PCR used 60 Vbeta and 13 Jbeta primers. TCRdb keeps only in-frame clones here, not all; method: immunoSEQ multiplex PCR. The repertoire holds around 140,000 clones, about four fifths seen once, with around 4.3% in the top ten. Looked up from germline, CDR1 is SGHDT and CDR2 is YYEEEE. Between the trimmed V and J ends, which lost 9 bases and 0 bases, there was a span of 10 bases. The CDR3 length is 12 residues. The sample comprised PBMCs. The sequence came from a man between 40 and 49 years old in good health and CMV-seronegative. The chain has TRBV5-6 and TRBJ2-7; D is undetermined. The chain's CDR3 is CATLSRSYEQYF. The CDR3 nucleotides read TGTGCCACCCTGTCTCGCTCCTACGAGCAGTACTTC.